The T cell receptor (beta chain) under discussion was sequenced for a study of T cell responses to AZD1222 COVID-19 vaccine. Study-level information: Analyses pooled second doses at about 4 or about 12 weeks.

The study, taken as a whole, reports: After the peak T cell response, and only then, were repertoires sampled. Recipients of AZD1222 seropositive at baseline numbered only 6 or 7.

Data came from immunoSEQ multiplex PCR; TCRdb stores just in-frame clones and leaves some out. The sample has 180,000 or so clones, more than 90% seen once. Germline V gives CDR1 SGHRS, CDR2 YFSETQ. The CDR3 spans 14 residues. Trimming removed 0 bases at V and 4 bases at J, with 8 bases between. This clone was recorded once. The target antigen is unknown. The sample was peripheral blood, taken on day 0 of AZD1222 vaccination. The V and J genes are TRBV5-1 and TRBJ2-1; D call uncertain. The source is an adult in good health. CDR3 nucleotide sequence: TGCGCCAGCAGCTTGGCTGGAAGATACAATGAGCAGTTCTTC. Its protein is CASSLAGRYNEQFF.